A single sample is the source of the 6 T cell receptor beta chains below, sequenced in a study of blood T cell repertoires in COVID-19. The assay was immunoSEQ multiplex PCR, and TCRdb's table has in-frame clones only and misses some. The sample lists about 140,000 clones, over 80% occurring once. Material for sequencing was PBMCs or T cells enriched from blood (not recorded which). These receptors were taken from a man between 65 and 85 years old who had been exposed to COVID-19.

V and J are TRBV4-1 and TRBJ2-7; TRBD2 matches at 10 bases. V dropped 5 bases and J dropped 2; count of bases not matched to a gene: 6. There are 15 residues in the CDR3. Germline CDR1 reads MGHRA; CDR2 reads YSYEKL. The CDR3 DNA is TGCGCCAGCAGCTCGCGGACTAGCGGAACCTACGAGCAGTACTTC. Translated: CASSSRTSGTYEQYF.

Regarding this clone: Other DNA sequences from this sample encode an identical CDR3 as well. V is TRBV5-1 and J is TRBJ2-7, with D tentatively TRBD1 (5 bases). Germline CDR1 reads SGHRS; CDR2 reads YFSETQ. The length of the CDR3 is 14 residues. V dropped 0 bases and J dropped 2 bases, with 9 bases sitting between them. CDR3 in amino acids: CASSLGGRAYEQYF. Written as DNA, the CDR3 is TGCGCCAGCAGCTTGGGGGGCAGAGCCTACGAGCAGTACTTC.

In DNA form, the CDR3 reads TGTGCCAGCAGTTACTCGAGTAACTATGGCTACACCTTC. It specifies CASSYSSNYGYTF. The chain joins TRBV6-5 to TRBJ1-2; D unclear. Germline V gene data show CDR1 as MNHEY and CDR2 as SVGAGI. Trimming removed 0 bases from V and 1 base from J, with 3 bases in between. The CDR3 covers 13 residues.

The chain employs TRBV5-1 and TRBJ1-1, with D unresolved. Germline V gene lookup returns CDR1 SGHRS and CDR2 YFSETQ. The V end lost 3 bases, the J end lost 3 bases, and 12 bases lay between the germline ends. This CDR3 contains 14 residues. The CDR3 protein is CASSSDGGYTEAFF. CDR3 sequence (DNA): TGCGCCAGCAGCTCGGATGGAGGTTACACTGAAGCTTTCTTT.

This chain links TRBV19 with TRBJ1-3, with TRBD1 identical over 9 bases. CDR1 is LNHDA and CDR2 is SQIVND in the germline V gene (reference sequence). With V trimmed by 7 bases and J by 0 bases, 10 bases remained unmatched. This CDR3 is built from 17 residues. This CDR3 is CASTNLGTGNSGNTIYF. In DNA form, the CDR3 reads TGTGCCAGTACCAATCTCGGGACAGGGAACTCTGGAAACACCATATATTTT.

The chain recombines TRBV7-6 with TRBJ2-7, with 13 bases aligning to TRBD2. V shed 3 bases and J 10 bases; nucleotides not matched to a gene: 6. The CDR3 is made up of 14 amino acids. CDR1 and CDR2 from the germline V gene are SGHVS and FNYEAQ. CDR3 bases: TGTGCCAGCAGCTTTCGGACTAGCGGGAGTGAACAGTACTTC. Translated, it gives CASSFRTSGSEQYF. The entire variable domain, with the rest obtained from reference TRBV7-6 and TRBJ2-7, is as follows: GAGVSQSPRYKVTKRGQDVALRCDPISGHVSLYWYRQALGQGPEFLTYFNYEAQQDKSGLPNDRFSAERPEGSISTLTIQRTEQRDSAMYRCASSFRTSGSEQYFGPGTRLTVT.